These 14 T cell receptor beta chains came from one sample sequenced in a study of post-analysis software for immune sequencing data. Study results and limitations: Controls had lower frequencies than patients of a handful of TRBV segments, which included TRBV5-6, TRBV5-1 and TRBV20-1.

Carried by the TCR beta cDNA libraries were unique molecular identifiers. TCRdb redid the calling of the PCR reads with MiXCR, one entry per CDR3 protein. This sample yields around 700,000 distinct CDR3 sequences, of which roughly three fifths are seen a single time; approximately 10% belongs to the top ten. Their specific antigens are unknown. Sequencing was done on a sample of blood. These receptors originate from a girl between 2 and 10 years old with multiple sclerosis.

This chain connects TRBV2 to TRBJ2-1, with 9 bases identical to TRBD2. V trimming: 4 bases; J trimming: 7 bases; junction bases outside the gene matches: 8. The CDR3 is 15 amino acids. Germline V lookup: CDR1 SNHLY, CDR2 FYNNEI. The CDR3 DNA follows: TGTGCCAGCAGTGTGTCCCTAGCGGGGTTGAATGAGCAGTTCTTC. It encodes CASSVSLAGLNEQFF.

V is TRBV5-1 and J is TRBJ2-3; possibly TRBD1 or TRBD2 for D (5 bases each). Trimming took 4 bases from V and 10 from J, leaving 16 bases between them. The germline V gene encodes CDR1 SGHRS and CDR2 YFSETQ. This CDR3 spans 13 amino acids. CDR3 nucleotide sequence: TGCGCCAGCAGCCCGTCTTGGGACGATGCGCAGTATTTT. Protein: CASSPSWDDAQYF. Filled out from reference TRBV5-1 and TRBJ2-3, the complete variable domain reads KAGVTQTPRYLIKTRGQQVTLSCSPISGHRSVSWYQQTPGQGLQFLFEYFSETQRNKGNFPGRFSGRQFSNSRSEMNVSTLELGDSALYLCASSPSWDDAQYFGPGTRLTVL.

This clonotype was observed a few times. V is TRBV12-3 or TRBV12-4 and J is TRBJ1-2, with 8 bases identical to TRBD1. The CDR3 runs 14 residues. The J segment lost 6 bases and the V segment lost 5 bases, leaving 8 bases of the junction unmatched. CDR3 coding DNA: TGTGCCAGCAGTCCCGGGACAGGAGATAATGGCTACACCTTC. Translation gives CASSPGTGDNGYTF.

This chain connects TRBV11-2 to TRBJ1-2; D unclear. Germline V gene sequence: CDR1 SGHAT, CDR2 FQNNGV. V lost 1 base and J lost 6, with 15 bases in between. This CDR3 spans 15 amino acids. As DNA, the CDR3 is TGTGCCAGCAGCTTAGTCCCGGTGTCGGGCGATGGCTACACCTTC. Protein sequence: CASSLVPVSGDGYTF.

This chain uses TRBV29-1 with TRBJ2-7; 9 bases are shared with TRBD2. The closer fit of TRBJ2-5 to the DNA end suggests the J call may be wrong. The CDR3 runs to 14 residues. CDR1 and CDR2 from the germline V gene are SQVTM and ANQGSEA. The CDR3 DNA reads as TGCAGCGTGGGTGGTAGCGGGAGAGGGGAGACCCAGTACTTC. Encoded protein: CSVGGSGRGETQYF.

The V call is TRBV6-2 or TRBV6-3, the J call TRBJ2-3; TRBD1 might be the D (5 bases). CDR1 is MNHEY and CDR2 is SVGEGT in the germline V gene. The CDR3 is 17 amino acids. The germline V and J ends were trimmed by 1 base and 4 bases, with 18 bases remaining between them. The CDR3 DNA follows: TGTGCCAGCAGTTACTTCCTCGACAGCCAGACCCCAGATACGCAGTATTTT. The encoded protein is CASSYFLDSQTPDTQYF.

The genes are TRBV6-5 and TRBJ1-1; 7 bases fit TRBD1. V gave up 4 bases and J gave up 1 base; unmatched junction bases: 6. The CDR3 is made up of 15 amino acids. Germline lookup yields CDR1 MNHEY and CDR2 SVGAGI. CDR3 bases: TGTGCCAGCAGTTCAGGACAGGTGACGAACACTGAAGCTTTCTTT. Encoded protein: CASSSGQVTNTEAFF.

The CDR3: CASSLTENEKLFF. For the CDR3, the DNA is TGTGCCAGCAGCTTGACAGAAAATGAAAAACTGTTTTTT. J is TRBJ1-4 and V is TRBV11-2; a possible D gene is TRBD1 (5 bases). CDR3 length: 13 residues. The V gene lost 3 bases and the J gene lost 5 bases, with 7 bases spanning the gap. The germline CDR1 and CDR2 sequences are SGHAT and FQNNGV.

This clonotype was picked up a small number of times. The V gene is TRBV7-2, the J gene TRBJ2-3; TRBD1 might be the D (6 bases). The ends were cut back, 4 bases at V and 6 bases at J, with 14 bases in the middle. The CDR3 spans 14 residues. Germline V gives CDR1 SGHTA, CDR2 FQGNSA. This chain's CDR3 is CASSSGQHPDTQYF. DNA for the CDR3: TGTGCCAGCAGCTCGGGACAACACCCCGATACGCAGTATTTT.

This clonotype was picked up many times. The genes are TRBV20-1 and TRBJ1-1, with TRBD1 matching 9 bases. J was trimmed by 5 bases and V by 3 bases; bases with no gene match: 4. Germline CDR1 DFQATT, CDR2 SNEGSKA (reference sequence). This CDR3 comprises 13 residues. CDR3 bases: TGCAGTGCTAGTGGGGACAGGGAAACTGAAGCTTTCTTT. Protein product: CSASGDRETEAFF.

With regard to this clonotype: One end of the junction does not line up with germline, which may come from a read error. V gene TRBV29-1 combines with J gene TRBJ2-1; D perhaps matches TRBD1 (6 bases). The CDR3 consists of 14 residues. Germline-derived CDR1 and CDR2 are SQVTM and ANQGSEA. The DNA for the CDR3 is TGCGGCGTTGGGCAGGGGATCTCCTACAATGAGCAGTTCTTC. Amino acids: CGVGQGISYNEQFF.

This clonotype occurred a few times. This rearrangement joins TRBV12-3 or TRBV12-4 to TRBJ1-5, with D perhaps matching TRBD1 (6 bases). V lost 7 bases and J lost 6, with 19 bases in between. This CDR3 contains 15 residues. CDR3 DNA sequence: TGTGCCAGCACCCTTACGGGGGGCGCAGGTCAGCCCCAGCATTTT. It encodes CASTLTGGAGQPQHF.

This clonotype was counted only a few times. The CDR3 sequence is CASGSWSYEQYF. CDR3 nucleotide sequence: TGCGCCAGCGGGAGTTGGTCCTACGAGCAGTACTTC. The V and J genes are TRBV5-1 and TRBJ2-7; TRBD2 might be the D (5 bases). From germline, CDR1 is SGHRS and CDR2 YFSETQ. The length of the CDR3 is 12 residues. Deletions cut 7 bases from V and 1 base from J, with 9 bases between.

The rearrangement joins TRBV6-6 to TRBJ2-5; 14 bases line up with TRBD2. Germline CDR1 reads MNHNY; CDR2 reads SVGAGI (reference sequence). The CDR3 totals 16 residues. The ends lost 6 bases at V and 5 bases at J; junction bases unmatched: 8. In DNA form, the CDR3 reads TGTGCCAGCAGGGCGACTAGCGGGAGGGCTGGGGAGACCCAGTACTTC. It is translated as CASRATSGRAGETQYF.